This is a list of T cell receptor beta chains from one sample in a study of cytomegalovirus exposure and HLA in healthy donors. Here immunoSEQ multiplex PCR was the method, and the copy in TCRdb shows in-frame clones only, minus some. The sample includes about 140,000 clones, about 80% of them seen just once. The sample taken for sequencing was PBMCs. These receptors were taken from a male donor in good health and CMV-seropositive. The CDR3 runs from the conserved cysteine through the conserved F or W. The D gene is left open where the match is weak. Rows may omit the clone size; those that give it use once, few, many or a size class.

clone size: NA
D gene: TRBD1
V gene: TRBV29-1
CDR3 length: 13
J gene: TRBJ2-7
CDR3 DNA: TGCAGCGCGAATGACAGGGACTCCTACGAGCAGTACTTC
CDR3 protein: CSANDRDSYEQYF

clone size: NA
D gene: NA
V gene: TRBV19
CDR3 length: 14
J gene: TRBJ1-5
CDR3 DNA: TGTGCCAGTAGTATACAGGGAGGCAGGCAGCCCCAGCATTTT
CDR3 protein: CASSIQGGRQPQHF

clone size: NA
D gene: NA
V gene: TRBV11-2
CDR3 length: 15
J gene: TRBJ1-1
CDR3 DNA: TGTGCCAGCAGCTTGAATCAGGGGAGAGGGACTGAAGCTTTCTTT
CDR3 protein: CASSLNQGRGTEAFF

clone size: NA
D gene: NA
V gene: TRBV9
CDR3 length: 15
J gene: TRBJ1-1
CDR3 DNA: TGTGCCAGCAGCGAGGGGGAGAACATGAACACTGAAGCTTTCTTT
CDR3 protein: CASSEGENMNTEAFF

clone size: few
D gene: TRBD1
V gene: TRBV4-1
CDR3 length: 17
J gene: TRBJ2-7
CDR3 DNA: TGCGCCAGCAGCCAAGGCCCTTCCGACAGGGCTGGTTACGAGCAGTACTTC
CDR3 protein: CASSQGPSDRAGYEQYF

clone size: NA
D gene: NA
V gene: TRBV5-5
CDR3 length: 13
J gene: TRBJ1-1
CDR3 DNA: TGTGCCAGCAGCTGGGGGACTAACACTGAAGCTTTCTTT
CDR3 protein: CASSWGTNTEAFF

clone size: NA
D gene: TRBD2
V gene: TRBV4-2
CDR3 length: 16
J gene: TRBJ2-7
CDR3 DNA: TGTGCCAGCAGCCCCAACCGGGGGGGACTATCCTACGAGCAGTACTTC
CDR3 protein: CASSPNRGGLSYEQYF

clone size: once
D gene: TRBD2
V gene: TRBV6-4
CDR3 length: 15
J gene: TRBJ2-7
CDR3 DNA: TGTGCCAGCTATAGTGGACTAGCGGGAGGATACGAGCAGTACTTC
CDR3 protein: CASYSGLAGGYEQYF

clone size: NA
D gene: NA
V gene: TRBV19
CDR3 length: 13
J gene: TRBJ2-5
CDR3 DNA: TGTGCCAGTAGTCCCAGACTAACGGAGACCCAGTACTTC
CDR3 protein: CASSPRLTETQYF

clone size: NA
D gene: NA
V gene: TRBV6-1
CDR3 length: 17
J gene: TRBJ2-3
CDR3 DNA: TGTGCCAGCAGTGAAAGGGGACCGGGGGGCCGCACAGATACGCAGTATTTT
CDR3 protein: CASSERGPGGRTDTQYF

clone size: NA
D gene: TRBD1
V gene: TRBV18
CDR3 length: 15
J gene: TRBJ1-1
CDR3 DNA: TGTGCCAGCCCACTAGTGACAGGGAAGACCACTGAAGCTTTCTTT
CDR3 protein: CASPLVTGKTTEAFF

clone size: NA
D gene: NA
V gene: TRBV7-6
CDR3 length: 17
J gene: TRBJ2-5
CDR3 DNA: TGTGCCAGCAGCTCGATACCGCCCAGGGGAGGGTATGAGACCCAGTACTTC
CDR3 protein: CASSSIPPRGGYETQYF

clone size: NA
D gene: NA
V gene: TRBV6-6
CDR3 length: 15
J gene: TRBJ1-3
CDR3 DNA: TGTGCCAGCAGTTACTCGGGCCTCTCTGGAAACACCATATATTTT
CDR3 protein: CASSYSGLSGNTIYF

clone size: few
D gene: NA
V gene: TRBV19
CDR3 length: 15
J gene: TRBJ1-1
CDR3 DNA: TGTGCCAGTAGTCGTACAGCCTTTTTGAACACTGAAGCTTTCTTT
CDR3 protein: CASSRTAFLNTEAFF

clone size: NA
D gene: TRBD2
V gene: TRBV5-1
CDR3 length: 17
J gene: TRBJ2-6
CDR3 DNA: TGCGCCAGCAGCTTGGGACTAGCGGACTCTGGGGCCAACGTCCTGACTTTC
CDR3 protein: CASSLGLADSGANVLTF

clone size: NA
D gene: TRBD1
V gene: TRBV18
CDR3 length: 14
J gene: TRBJ2-7
CDR3 DNA: TGTGCCAGCTCACCGTCGACAGGGGTCTACGAGCAGTACTTC
CDR3 protein: CASSPSTGVYEQYF

clone size: medium-sized
D gene: TRBD1
V gene: TRBV6-4
CDR3 length: 15
J gene: TRBJ1-5
CDR3 DNA: TGTGCCAGCAGTGACTCGGCAGGGGGTAGTCAGCCCCAGCATTTT
CDR3 protein: CASSDSAGGSQPQHF

clone size: NA
D gene: TRBD1
V gene: TRBV9
CDR3 length: 15
J gene: TRBJ2-7
CDR3 DNA: TGTGCCAGCAGCCCCCAGGGGGAATCAACCTACGAGCAGTACTTC
CDR3 protein: CASSPQGESTYEQYF

clone size: NA
D gene: NA
V gene: TRBV6-6
CDR3 length: 15
J gene: TRBJ2-2
CDR3 DNA: TGTGCCAGCAGTTCTAATTTCGGGGTCACCGGGGAGCTGTTTTTT
CDR3 protein: CASSSNFGVTGELFF

clone size: NA
D gene: TRBD2
V gene: TRBV7-9
CDR3 length: 13
J gene: TRBJ2-7
CDR3 DNA: TGTGCCAGCAGTTCCAGCGGGAGCTACGAGCAGTACTTC
CDR3 protein: CASSSSGSYEQYF

clone size: NA
D gene: TRBD1
V gene: TRBV6-5
CDR3 length: 14
J gene: TRBJ1-2
CDR3 DNA: TGTGCCAGCAACCAACGGGACAGGGGGTCGGGCTACACCTTC
CDR3 protein: CASNQRDRGSGYTF

clone size: NA
D gene: TRBD1
V gene: TRBV4-3
CDR3 length: 18
J gene: TRBJ2-2
CDR3 DNA: TGCGCCAGCAGCCAAGATCATTGGGACAGGGGAGGTCCCGGGGAGCTGTTTTTT
CDR3 protein: CASSQDHWDRGGPGELFF

clone size: NA
D gene: TRBD1
V gene: TRBV29-1
CDR3 length: 13
J gene: TRBJ2-7
CDR3 DNA: TGCAGCGTTGATGAGGGGGCTGGGAACGAGCAGTACTTC
CDR3 protein: CSVDEGAGNEQYF

clone size: NA
D gene: TRBD2
V gene: TRBV4-3
CDR3 length: 17
J gene: TRBJ2-7
CDR3 DNA: TGCGCCAGCAGCCAAGATGGACCCAGCGGGAGTCGATACGAGCAGTACTTC
CDR3 protein: CASSQDGPSGSRYEQYF

clone size: NA
D gene: TRBD1
V gene: TRBV13
CDR3 length: 14
J gene: TRBJ1-1
CDR3 DNA: TGTGCCAGCAGCTTCCGGGACAGAAACACTGAAGCTTTCTTT
CDR3 protein: CASSFRDRNTEAFF

clone size: NA
D gene: TRBD1
V gene: TRBV5-1
CDR3 length: 15
J gene: TRBJ1-1
CDR3 DNA: TGCGCCAGCAGCTTTGGTGAGGGGGCCTTGACTGAAGCTTTCTTT
CDR3 protein: CASSFGEGALTEAFF